This T cell receptor (beta chain) appears in the sequencing data of a study of cytomegalovirus exposure and HLA in healthy donors. Study-level results: Across donors, presence/absence analyses took sequencing depth to be roughly uniform. Common viral pathogens seemed, in a later analysis, to connect with several of the most significant clusters. The authors enumerated 180 or so TCR beta chains as linked to cytomegalovirus.

In the PCR, 60 Vbeta and 13 Jbeta primers were used. The method was immunoSEQ multiplex PCR; TCRdb's version includes in-frame clones alone and lacks a portion of them. Of some 200,000 clones listed, roughly 77% are singletons. Looked up from germline, CDR1 is SGDLS and CDR2 is YYNGEE. The trim removed 4 bases at V and 13 bases at J, leaving 9 bases unmatched. The CDR3 consists of 15 residues. The table lists this clone with a few counts. Its cognate antigen is unknown. J is TRBJ2-1 and V is TRBV9; 15 nucleotides align to TRBD2. Sequencing input: PBMCs. The sequence came from a male donor in good health and CMV-seropositive. The CDR3 DNA sequence: TGTGCCAGCAGCACGGGACTAGCGGGGGGCGGGCTCCAGTTCTTC. Translation gives CASSTGLAGGGLQFF. The full variable domain, with the rest looked up from reference TRBV9 and TRBJ2-1, is DSGVTQTPKHLITATGQRVTLRCSPRSGDLSVYWYQQSLDQGLQFLIQYYNGEERAKGNILERFSAQQFPDLHSELNLSSLELGDSALYFCASSTGLAGGGLQFFGPGTRLTVL.